Listed here are 28 T cell receptor beta chains from one sample, sequenced in a study of regulatory T cells in long-lasting Graves disease. For TCR beta, libraries came from iRepertoire HTBI primers and Arm-PCR of CDR3 regions. TCRdb ran MiXCR on the multiplex PCR reads and lists one entry per CDR3 protein. The data hold a few hundred thousand distinct CDR3 sequences, with approximately 19% observed a single time. Stated time point: newly diagnosed GD, antithyroid drugs for less than 3 months. The authors made the TCR library using RNA they extracted from PBMCs. In addition, the sample was reused for a study of T cells in Graves' hyperthyroidism and ophthalmopathy.

The specimen was peripheral blood mononuclear cells (PBMCs), collected at new diagnosis, from a patient treated with antithyroid drugs. Receptors were obtained from a woman in her thirties with Graves disease.

There are a few counts of this clonotype. V gene TRBV9 combines with J gene TRBJ2-5, with 7 bases fitting TRBD1. Germline V CDR1 and CDR2: SGDLS, YYNGEE. After removal of 6 bases from V and 5 bases from J, the junction contained 13 bases not matched to a gene. The CDR3 is 15 amino acids. CDR3 amino acids: CASNRGDTRAETQYF. DNA for the CDR3: TGTGCCAGCAACAGGGGAGACACTAGGGCCGAGACCCAGTACTTC.

This clonotype was seen many times. This chain links TRBV30 with TRBJ2-5; TRBD1 matches 7 bases. The CDR3 is 11 residues long. The germline gives CDR1 GTSNPN, CDR2 SVGIG (reference sequence). CDR3 sequence reads: CAAGGQETQYF. The DNA for the CDR3 is TGTGCAGCAGGGGGCCAAGAGACCCAGTACTTC. The complete variable domain, with remaining parts taken from reference TRBV30 and TRBJ2-5, reads SQTIHQWPATLVQPVGSPLSLECTVEGTSNPNLYWYRQAAGRGLQLLFYSVGIGQISSEVPQNLSASRPQDRQFILSSKKLLLSDSGFYLCAAGGQETQYFGPGTRLLVL.

This clonotype was seen at least ten times. The chain joins TRBV20-1 to TRBJ2-3, with D uncertain. V lost 5 bases and J lost 1, with 13 bases in between. The CDR3 totals 14 residues. Germline V gene data show CDR1 as DFQATT and CDR2 as SNEGSKA (reference sequence). The CDR3 loop is CSAGPVGGTDTQYF. The CDR3 DNA reads as TGCAGTGCTGGGCCAGTTGGAGGCACAGATACGCAGTATTTT.

This clonotype turned up a few times. V usage is TRBV6-9 and J usage is TRBJ1-6, with 8 bases that match TRBD1. The germline CDR1 and CDR2 sequences are MNHGY and SVAAGI. The CDR3 spans 17 residues. Trimming cost V 3 bases and J 0 bases; bases outside gene matches: 4. The CDR3 spells CASSYSTGGSYNSPLHF. The CDR3 nucleotides read TGTGCCAGCAGTTACTCAACAGGGGGCTCCTATAATTCACCCCTCCACTTT.

This clonotype was recorded at least ten times. The chain couples TRBV2 to TRBJ1-2; tentative D call: TRBD1 (6 bases). The CDR3 length is 15 residues. Between the trimmed V and J ends, which lost 2 bases and 1 base, there was a span of 11 bases. Per germline, CDR1 SNHLY and CDR2 FYNNEI. The CDR3 coding sequence is TGTGCCAGCAGTGAATTTGGACAGATTAACTATGGCTACACCTTC. Its protein product is CASSEFGQINYGYTF.

This clonotype was detected ten times or more. The chain recombines TRBV30 with TRBJ1-1, with a possible D match to TRBD1 (6 bases). The CDR3 consists of 15 residues. In germline, CDR1 is GTSNPN, CDR2 SVGIG (reference sequence). The V and J ends lost 1 base and 4 bases respectively, with 16 bases between them. CDR3 nucleotides: TGTGCCTGGAGTGGCGAGGGACACTTGAGCACTGAAGCTTTCTTT. This codes for CAWSGEGHLSTEAFF.

This clonotype came up a few times. The chain recombines TRBV2 with TRBJ1-5; D is ambiguous. Trimming left V 1 base short and J 0 bases short, with 7 bases between. The CDR3 consists of 15 residues. Germline lookup yields CDR1 SNHLY and CDR2 FYNNEI. The CDR3: CASSEEEYSNQPQHF. In nucleotides, the CDR3 is TGTGCCAGCAGTGAAGAGGAATATAGCAATCAGCCCCAGCATTTT. The variable domain in full, completed from reference TRBV2 and TRBJ1-5, reads EPEVTQTPSHQVTQMGQEVILRCVPISNHLYFYWYRQILGQKVEFLVSFYNNEISEKSEIFDDQFSVERPDGSNFTLKIRSTKLEDSAMYFCASSEEEYSNQPQHFGDGTRLSIL.

This clonotype appeared many times. The V and J genes are TRBV9 and TRBJ1-2, with D maybe TRBD1 (5 bases). The CDR3 covers 13 residues. The V and J ends lost 0 bases and 7 bases respectively, with 10 bases between them. CDR1 and CDR2 from the germline V gene are SGDLS and YYNGEE. The CDR3 nucleotides are TGTGCCAGCAGCGTAGATGGTGGGGCTGGCTACACCTTC. Amino acid sequence: CASSVDGGAGYTF.

This clonotype was seen ten or more times. This chain connects TRBV5-4 to TRBJ1-2, with unresolved D. The germline V gene encodes CDR1 SGHNT and CDR2 YYREEE (reference sequence). The V gene lost 0 bases and the J gene lost 7 bases, with 7 bases spanning the gap. The CDR3 has 12 amino acids. The CDR3 loop is CASSLAQTGYTF. The CDR3 DNA sequence: TGTGCCAGCAGCTTGGCGCAGACTGGCTACACCTTC.

In its sample, this clonotype was seen many times. The V call is TRBV6-5, the J call TRBJ1-2; D remains unclear. The CDR3 length is 13 residues. Germline CDR1 reads MNHEY; CDR2 reads SVGAGI. V lost 4 bases and J 5 bases, leaving 11 bases between the germline ends. CDR3 nucleotide sequence: TGTGCCAGCAGTTCTCTCAGCGGTTATGGCTACACCTTC. It translates to CASSSLSGYGYTF.

This clonotype was found many times. J is TRBJ2-7 and V is TRBV20-1; TRBD1 agrees at 12 bases. V lost 3 bases and J lost 3; bases outside the gene matches: 9. Looked up from germline, CDR1 is DFQATT and CDR2 is SNEGSKA (reference sequence). This CDR3 is 16 amino acids long. The CDR3 spells CSASPGTGGAGYEQYF. As DNA, the CDR3 is TGCAGTGCTAGTCCCGGGACAGGGGGCGCGGGCTACGAGCAGTACTTC.

This clonotype was seen many times. In nucleotides, the CDR3 is TGTGCCAGCAGTGAAGCGCTGACTAGCGGGACCTACGAGCAGTACTTC. This codes for CASSEALTSGTYEQYF. V and J are TRBV6-1 and TRBJ2-7; TRBD2 matches 11 bases. This CDR3 spans 16 amino acids. CDR1 and CDR2 from the germline V gene are MNHNS and SASEGT. The junction had 3 bases not matched to a gene; V was cut back by 0 bases and J by 2 bases.

This clonotype showed up many times. The V call is TRBV9, the J call TRBJ2-7, with 11 bases aligning to TRBD2. V lost 6 bases, J lost 0 bases, and 11 bases stayed unmatched. This CDR3 spans 17 amino acids. Germline-derived CDR1 and CDR2 are SGDLS and YYNGEE. CDR3: CASTDTSGGTTSYEQYF. The DNA of the CDR3 is TGTGCCAGCACCGATACTAGCGGGGGCACTACCTCCTACGAGCAGTACTTC.

This clonotype has a count of ten or more. The chain carries TRBV19 and TRBJ2-2, with D uncertain. Trimming shortened V by 5 bases and J by 0 bases, and 10 bases separated the two germline ends. Germline V lookup: CDR1 LNHDA, CDR2 SQIVND (reference sequence). This CDR3 is 15 amino acids long. CDR3 nucleotides: TGTGCCAGTAGTCTGACATCGACGAACACCGGGGAGCTGTTTTTT. As protein: CASSLTSTNTGELFF.

The chain recombines TRBV11-3 with TRBJ2-4; D is undetermined. This CDR3 has 16 residues. From germline, CDR1 is SGHNT and CDR2 YENEEA. The V and J ends lost 1 base and 0 bases respectively, with 10 bases between them. The CDR3 spells CASSLGTILAKNIQYF. CDR3 sequence (DNA): TGTGCCAGCAGCTTAGGTACGATCCTAGCCAAAAACATTCAGTACTTC.

This clonotype was recorded at least ten times. The chain is built from TRBV30 and TRBJ1-2; D is unclear. Germline loops: CDR1 GTSNPN, CDR2 SVGIG (reference sequence). Trimming left V 2 bases short and J 3 bases short, with 19 bases between. The CDR3 totals 16 residues. CDR3 loop: CAWSFSLGRVDYGYTF. CDR3 DNA: TGTGCCTGGAGTTTTTCTCTCGGACGGGTAGACTATGGCTACACCTTC.

This clonotype came up many times. This rearrangement joins TRBV13 to TRBJ2-7; 8 nucleotides match TRBD1. The CDR3 has 14 residues. J gave up 5 bases and V 5 bases, and 8 bases lay outside the gene matches. Germline values: CDR1 PRHDT, CDR2 FYEKMQ (reference sequence). The CDR3 reads CASSPRTGWDEQYF. DNA of the CDR3: TGTGCCAGCAGCCCCCGGACAGGGTGGGACGAGCAGTACTTC.

A word on this clonotype: A much larger clone is a single base away; this may be a read error. This chain connects TRBV7-3 to TRBJ2-6; D not certain. From germline, CDR1 is SGHTA and CDR2 FQGTGA. The CDR3 has 13 residues. V lost 5 bases to trimming and J lost 2 bases, with 4 bases between them. The CDR3 bases are TGTGCCAGCAGCCCCCCTGGGGCCAACGTCCTGACTTTC. This translates into CASSPPGANVLTF.

The chain couples TRBV7-2 to TRBJ2-7, with no clear D. The CDR3 spans 14 residues. V gave up 3 bases and J gave up 0 bases, with 9 bases separating them. Germline CDR1 and CDR2: SGHTA and FQGNSA. The CDR3 loop is CASSFGFTSYEQYF. For the CDR3, the DNA is TGTGCCAGCAGCTTCGGGTTTACCTCCTACGAGCAGTACTTC.

This clonotype was picked up many times. The rearrangement joins TRBV18 to TRBJ2-3; the D call may be TRBD1 or TRBD2 (6 bases each). CDR1 and CDR2 from the germline V gene are KGHSH and LQKENI. Trimming took off 1 base at V and 3 bases at J, with 11 bases between the two ends. The CDR3 has 15 amino acids. The CDR3 DNA reads TGTGCCAGCTCACCACGGGGGGCCGGAACAGATACGCAGTATTTT. It translates to CASSPRGAGTDTQYF.

This clonotype was recorded many times. The rearrangement joins TRBV30 to TRBJ1-2; 8 bases fit TRBD1. The CDR3 is made up of 14 amino acids. J lost 0 bases, V lost 3 bases, and 3 bases had no gene match. CDR1 and CDR2 (germline): GTSNPN, SVGIG (reference sequence). CDR3 in amino acids: CAWRIQGANYGYTF. CDR3 coding DNA: TGTGCCTGGAGGATACAGGGGGCTAACTATGGCTACACCTTC.

This clonotype was seen many times. The CDR3 DNA sequence: TGTGCCAGCAGTTTAAGGGACAAAAACATTCAGTACTTC. It codes for CASSLRDKNIQYF. The chain links TRBV12-3 or TRBV12-4 to TRBJ2-4, with unresolved D. Trimming took 2 bases from V and 3 from J, leaving 5 bases between them. The CDR3 totals 13 residues.

In its sample, this clonotype was seen many times. The chain couples TRBV2 to TRBJ2-6; D gene ambiguous. Trimming stripped 1 base from V and 0 bases from J, with 4 bases between. Germline loops: CDR1 SNHLY, CDR2 FYNNEI. CDR3 length: 15 residues. CDR3 coding DNA: TGTGCCAGCAGTGAAGGACCCTCTGGGGCCAACGTCCTGACTTTC. It encodes CASSEGPSGANVLTF. Variable domain in full (rest from reference TRBV2 and TRBJ2-6): EPEVTQTPSHQVTQMGQEVILRCVPISNHLYFYWYRQILGQKVEFLVSFYNNEISEKSEIFDDQFSVERPDGSNFTLKIRSTKLEDSAMYFCASSEGPSGANVLTFGAGSRLTVL.

This clonotype has ten or more counts. The chain uses TRBV5-1 and TRBJ2-7; 10 bases map to TRBD2. The germline gives CDR1 SGHRS, CDR2 YFSETQ. CDR3 length: 15 residues. V gave up 4 bases and J gave up 5 bases; unmatched junction bases: 9. The chain's CDR3 is CASSPQREGPDEQYF. DNA for the CDR3: TGCGCCAGCAGCCCTCAGCGGGAGGGCCCCGACGAGCAGTACTTC.

This clonotype was counted at least ten times. Here the CDR3 reads CASSIGGQNTEAFF. In DNA, the CDR3 is TGTGCCAGTAGTATAGGGGGACAGAACACTGAAGCTTTCTTT. The chain combines TRBV19 with TRBJ1-1; D perhaps matches TRBD1 (6 bases). The CDR3 contains 14 residues. V was clipped by 1 base and J by 1 base, with 7 bases between them. CDR1 and CDR2 (germline): LNHDA, SQIVND (reference sequence).

Ten or more counts support this clonotype. The J gene is TRBJ1-2, the V gene TRBV6-1; D is ambiguous. Trimming stripped 7 bases from V and 2 bases from J, with 14 bases between. This CDR3 is 14 amino acids long. CDR1 and CDR2 from the germline V gene are MNHNS and SASEGT. The CDR3 reads CASKGGVWNYGYTF. In DNA, the CDR3 is TGTGCCAGCAAGGGTGGGGTATGGAACTATGGCTACACCTTC.

This clonotype was found a few times. A much larger clone differs by one base, so this may be a read error. The chain couples TRBV6-2 or TRBV6-3 to TRBJ2-6; D not certain. The CDR3 consists of 16 residues. Germline CDR1 is MNHEY and CDR2 is SVGEGT. DNA of the CDR3: TGTGCCGGCAGTTACTTCGCCGGTACTGGGGCCAACGTCCTGACTTTC. It yields the protein CAGSYFAGTGANVLTF.

A word on this clonotype: With a much larger clone just one base away, this may be a read error. CDR3 nucleotide sequence: TGTGCCAGCAGGGCACAAGGAGCATACGAGCGGTACTTC. Protein: CASRAQGAYERYF. This chain uses TRBV11-2 with TRBJ2-7, with D unresolved. CDR3 length: 13 residues. Germline V gene sequence: CDR1 SGHAT, CDR2 FQNNGV.